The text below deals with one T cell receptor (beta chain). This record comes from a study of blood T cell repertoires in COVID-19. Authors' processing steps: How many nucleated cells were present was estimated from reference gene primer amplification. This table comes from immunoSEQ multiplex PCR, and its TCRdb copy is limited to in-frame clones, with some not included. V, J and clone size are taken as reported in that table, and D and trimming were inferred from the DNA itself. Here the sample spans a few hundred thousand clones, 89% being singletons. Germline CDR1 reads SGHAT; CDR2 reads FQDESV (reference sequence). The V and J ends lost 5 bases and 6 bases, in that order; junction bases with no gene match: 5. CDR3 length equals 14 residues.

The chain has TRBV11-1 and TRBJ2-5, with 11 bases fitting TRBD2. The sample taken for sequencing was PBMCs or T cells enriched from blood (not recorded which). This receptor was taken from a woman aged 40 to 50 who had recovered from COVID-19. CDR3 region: CASSPTSGVKTQYF. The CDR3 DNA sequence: TGTGCCAGCAGCCCGACTAGCGGGGTGAAGACCCAGTACTTC.